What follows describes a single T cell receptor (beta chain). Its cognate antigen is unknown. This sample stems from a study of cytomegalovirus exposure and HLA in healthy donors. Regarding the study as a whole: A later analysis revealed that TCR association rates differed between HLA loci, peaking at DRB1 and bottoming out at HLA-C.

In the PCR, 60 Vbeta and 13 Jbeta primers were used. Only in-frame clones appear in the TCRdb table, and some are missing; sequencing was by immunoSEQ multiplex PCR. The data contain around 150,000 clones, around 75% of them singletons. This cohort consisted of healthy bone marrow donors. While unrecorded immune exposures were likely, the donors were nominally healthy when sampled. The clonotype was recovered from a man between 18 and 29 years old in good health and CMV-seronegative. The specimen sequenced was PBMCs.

The CDR3 sequence is CASSSSGTGKNEQYF. As DNA, the CDR3 is TGTGCCAGCAGTTCCTCCGGGACAGGAAAAAACGAGCAGTACTTC. The rearrangement uses TRBV28 and TRBJ2-7; 8 bases map to TRBD1. Germline values: CDR1 MDHEN, CDR2 SYDVKM. Trimming cost V 4 bases and J 5 bases; bases outside gene matches: 10. The CDR3 covers 15 residues.